The text below deals with one T cell receptor (beta chain). The data derive from a study of T cells expressing NK-cell markers. Following a re-call of the 5' RACE reads, TCRdb has one entry per CDR3 protein and lacks DNA. This listing includes fewer than 550,000 distinct CDR3 sequences. Material: blood T cells: a sorted CD56 or NKG2C T cell subset, CD4+ or CD8+ T cells, or bulk PBMC T cells (not recorded which). This receptor was identified in a woman aged 50 to 65 in good health.

CDR3: CASSQVRQGGGYTF. The rearrangement links TRBV4-1 to TRBJ1-2; TCRdb calls TRBD1, which cannot be checked without DNA. Looked up from germline, CDR1 is MGHRA and CDR2 is YSYEKL. This CDR3 is built from 14 residues.